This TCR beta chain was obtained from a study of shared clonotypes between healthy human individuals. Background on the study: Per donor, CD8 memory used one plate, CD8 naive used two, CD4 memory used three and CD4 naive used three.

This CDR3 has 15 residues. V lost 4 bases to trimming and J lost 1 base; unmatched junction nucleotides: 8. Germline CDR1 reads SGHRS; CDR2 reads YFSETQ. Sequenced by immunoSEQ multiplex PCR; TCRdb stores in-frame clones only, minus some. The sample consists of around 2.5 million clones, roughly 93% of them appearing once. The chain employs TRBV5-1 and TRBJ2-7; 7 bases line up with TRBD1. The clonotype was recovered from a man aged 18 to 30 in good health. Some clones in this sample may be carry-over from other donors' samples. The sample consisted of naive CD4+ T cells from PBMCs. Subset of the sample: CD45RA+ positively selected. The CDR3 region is CASSARTGQSYEQYF. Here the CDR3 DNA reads TGCGCCAGCAGCGCCAGAACGGGACAGTCCTACGAGCAGTACTTC.